The 25 T cell receptor beta chains below come from one sample, sequenced in a study of cytomegalovirus exposure and HLA in healthy donors. Primers for the PCR totalled 60 Vbeta and 13 Jbeta. The method was immunoSEQ multiplex PCR; TCRdb's version includes in-frame clones alone and lacks a portion of them. The sample lists 150,000 to 200,000 clones; roughly 80% were seen once. Specimen: PBMCs. The receptors stem from a woman aged 45-60 years in good health and CMV-seronegative.

The chain uses TRBV6-1 and TRBJ2-1; tentatively, D is TRBD1 (6 bases). The length of the CDR3 is 13 residues. CDR1 and CDR2 from the germline V gene are MNHNS and SASEGT. Trimming removed 6 bases from V and 6 bases from J, with 12 bases in between. In DNA, the CDR3 is TGTGCCAGCAGCGACAGGAATATCAATGAGCAGTTCTTC. It encodes CASSDRNINEQFF.

This chain uses TRBV28 with TRBJ2-7, with a weak D call TRBD1 (6 bases). The CDR3 is made up of 15 amino acids. Germline V lookup: CDR1 MDHEN, CDR2 SYDVKM. Trimming removed 2 bases from V and 5 bases from J, with 16 bases in between. The CDR3 DNA follows: TGTGCCAGCAGTTTAGGAAATTGGGGGCAGAACGAGCAGTACTTC. Amino acid sequence: CASSLGNWGQNEQYF.

The chain carries TRBV4-1 and TRBJ2-5, with a weak D call TRBD1 (6 bases). This CDR3 region has 16 residues. The V gene lost 0 bases and the J gene lost 3 bases, with 14 bases spanning the gap. Germline loops: CDR1 MGHRA, CDR2 YSYEKL. The CDR3 sequence: CASSQEAGRTEETQYF. CDR3 in DNA: TGCGCCAGCAGCCAAGAGGCCGGACGGACAGAAGAGACCCAGTACTTC.

This clone turned up a few times. The chain carries TRBV10-3 and TRBJ1-1; TRBD1 might be the D (5 bases). The germline V gene encodes CDR1 ENHRY and CDR2 SYGVKD. V dropped 3 bases and J dropped 2 bases, with 10 bases sitting between them. The CDR3 is made up of 14 amino acids. The CDR3 nucleotides are TGTGCCATCAGTGATAGGGGCTTAAACACTGAAGCTTTCTTT. Translating it yields CAISDRGLNTEAFF.

The rearrangement joins TRBV6-5 to TRBJ2-5; D is uncertain. Trimming stripped 6 bases from V and 5 bases from J, with 7 bases between. The V gene's germline CDR1 is MNHEY and CDR2 SVGAGI. This CDR3 comprises 11 residues. CDR3 amino acids: CASSQLETQYF. The CDR3, as DNA: TGTGCCAGCAGCCAACTTGAGACCCAGTACTTC.

This clone was found once. The chain uses TRBV7-6 and TRBJ1-3; 9 bases fit TRBD1. Germline-derived CDR1 and CDR2 are SGHVS and FNYEAQ. This CDR3 is 15 amino acids long. V was pared by 5 bases and J by 4 bases, with 6 bases of the junction left unmatched. CDR3 DNA: TGTGCCAGCAGCGGGCAGACAGGGGGGGGAAACACCATATATTTT. This codes for CASSGQTGGGNTIYF.

The sample holds a few counts of this clone. In nucleotides, the CDR3 is TGTGCCAGTAGTACCCCTCGACAGGGGTTTTACAATGAGCAGTTCTTC. This gives the protein CASSTPRQGFYNEQFF. The rearrangement links TRBV19 to TRBJ2-1; the match to TRBD1 covers 8 bases. This CDR3 is 16 amino acids long. V lost 4 bases and J lost 4; bases outside the gene matches: 9. Germline loops: CDR1 LNHDA, CDR2 SQIVND (reference sequence).

J is TRBJ2-5 and V is TRBV27; D perhaps matches TRBD1 (5 bases). With the DNA end fitting TRBJ2-7 better, the J assignment may be wrong. Germline lookup yields CDR1 MNHEY and CDR2 SMNVEV (reference sequence). The length of the CDR3 is 11 residues. The CDR3 loop reads CATSQGHEQYF. The DNA of the CDR3 is TGTGCCACCTCCCAGGGCCACGAGCAGTACTTC.

As DNA, the CDR3 is TGTGCCAGCAGCCCGGGTCCCGGGACAGGGCAAAACTACAATGAGCAGTTCTTC. Protein sequence: CASSPGPGTGQNYNEQFF. The V and J genes are TRBV5-5 and TRBJ2-1, with 9 bases fitting TRBD1. V lost 4 bases to trimming and J lost 3 bases; unmatched junction nucleotides: 14. Germline V gene data show CDR1 as SGHKS and CDR2 as YYEKEE (reference sequence). This CDR3 has 18 residues.

On this clone itself: The junction does not match germline at one end; this may be a read error. The sample holds other DNA sequences that translate to the same CDR3. This CDR3 is CASRGRASGTYEQYF. The CDR3 nucleotides read TGCGCCAGCAGAGGCAGGGCTAGCGGGACCTACGAGCAGTACTTC. This chain connects TRBV6-5 to TRBJ2-7; TRBD2 matches 9 bases. CDR1 and CDR2 from the germline V gene are MNHEY and SVGAGI. The CDR3 totals 15 residues.

The chain carries TRBV5-1 and TRBJ2-3, with a tentative D call TRBD1 (6 bases). The V end lost 1 base, the J end lost 3 bases, and 12 bases lay between the germline ends. Germline V gene data show CDR1 as SGHRS and CDR2 as YFSETQ. There are 15 residues in the CDR3. The CDR3 region has the DNA TGCGCCAGCAGCTTGAGGCAGGGGCAAACAGATACGCAGTATTTT. This gives the protein CASSLRQGQTDTQYF.

This clone appeared a single time. The chain's CDR3 is CASSQAGLAGGALGDTQYF. The CDR3 region has the DNA TGCGCCAGCAGCCAAGCAGGACTAGCGGGGGGGGCCCTCGGAGATACGCAGTATTTT. The rearrangement joins TRBV4-3 to TRBJ2-3; TRBD2 agrees at 15 bases. The CDR3 loop spans 19 amino acids. V trimming: 1 base; J trimming: 5 bases; junction bases outside the gene matches: 10. In germline, CDR1 is LGHNA, CDR2 YSLEER.

This clone was detected only a few times. The rearrangement links TRBV2 to TRBJ2-2; maybe TRBD1 (5 bases). V lost 3 bases and J lost 4, with 9 bases in between. Germline CDR1 and CDR2: SNHLY and FYNNEI. CDR3 size: 14 residues. CDR3 protein: CASSDWGGTGELFF. CDR3 coding DNA: TGTGCCAGCAGTGATTGGGGCGGCACCGGGGAGCTGTTTTTT.

V and J are TRBV30 and TRBJ2-1; 8 bases map to TRBD1. The V gene's germline CDR1 is GTSNPN and CDR2 SVGIG (reference sequence). With V trimmed by 4 bases and J by 5 bases, 10 bases remained unmatched. This CDR3 is built from 15 residues. This CDR3 reads CAWKDTGGPNNEQFF. CDR3 sequence (DNA): TGTGCCTGGAAAGACACAGGGGGACCTAACAATGAGCAGTTCTTC.

The V and J genes are TRBV29-1 and TRBJ2-7; D is unclear. The V gene lost 2 bases and the J gene lost 2 bases, with 10 bases spanning the gap. The CDR3 loop spans 13 amino acids. Germline V gene sequence: CDR1 SQVTM, CDR2 ANQGSEA. CDR3 coding DNA: TGCAGCGTTGAAATTGCGGCAGCCTACGAGCAGTACTTC. This gives the protein CSVEIAAAYEQYF.

V usage is TRBV6-6 and J usage is TRBJ1-1; D gene uncertain. This CDR3 contains 13 residues. In germline, CDR1 is MNHNY, CDR2 SVGAGI (reference sequence). V gave up 2 bases and J gave up 6 bases, with 10 bases separating them. Here the CDR3 reads CASSYDQVAEAFF. In DNA form, the CDR3 reads TGTGCCAGCAGTTACGATCAGGTGGCTGAAGCTTTCTTT.

The chain recombines TRBV7-9 with TRBJ2-7; 9 positions match TRBD1. CDR1 and CDR2 from the germline V gene are SEHNR and FQNEAQ (reference sequence). The J segment lost 5 bases and the V segment lost 5 bases, leaving 13 bases of the junction unmatched. The CDR3 length is 16 residues. CDR3 loop: CASSTSSGTGNNEQYF. The DNA of the CDR3 is TGTGCCAGCAGCACCTCCTCCGGGACAGGGAACAACGAGCAGTACTTC.

Of note for this clone: One end of the junction does not line up with germline, which may come from a read error. J is TRBJ2-2 and V is TRBV7-7; unclear D gene. Germline assignment: CDR1 SSHAT and CDR2 FNYEAQ (reference sequence). This CDR3 comprises 13 residues. CDR3 loop: CASSPLGPGELFF. The CDR3 nucleotides are TGTGCTAGCAGCCCCCTCGGTCCCGGGGAGCTGTTTTTT.

This chain uses TRBV5-1 with TRBJ2-7; no clear D gene. V was shortened by 2 bases and J by 0 bases, with 9 bases between the two germline ends. This CDR3 spans 14 amino acids. Germline lookup yields CDR1 SGHRS and CDR2 YFSETQ. The CDR3 loop reads CASSFLGTSYEQYF. The CDR3 DNA reads as TGCGCCAGCAGCTTTCTGGGCACCTCCTACGAGCAGTACTTC.

The gene calls are TRBV5-4 and TRBJ1-3; D call uncertain. CDR1 is SGHNT and CDR2 is YYREEE in the germline V gene (reference sequence). Trimming left V 4 bases short and J 7 bases short, with 9 bases between. This CDR3 is 12 amino acids long. The CDR3 region is CASSIPGNTIYF. The CDR3 DNA is TGTGCCAGCAGCATCCCCGGGAACACCATATATTTT.

In its sample, this clone was seen a few times. J is TRBJ1-1 and V is TRBV5-1; tentatively, D is TRBD1 (6 bases). From germline, CDR1 is SGHRS and CDR2 YFSETQ. Trimming cost V 0 bases and J 2 bases, with 11 bases left between them. This CDR3 has 15 residues. This chain's CDR3 is CASSLEPRGNTEAFF. The CDR3 DNA reads as TGCGCCAGCAGCTTGGAACCCAGGGGCAACACTGAAGCTTTCTTT.

This rearrangement joins TRBV5-1 to TRBJ2-3; 13 bases are a match to TRBD2. The J segment lost 7 bases and the V segment lost 4 bases, leaving 9 bases of the junction unmatched. CDR3 length: 16 amino acids. Germline V CDR1 and CDR2: SGHRS, YFSETQ. As DNA, the CDR3 is TGCGCCAGCAGCGGGGGACTAGCGGGGCAATATAATACGCAGTATTTT. It translates to CASSGGLAGQYNTQYF.

This sequence joins TRBV7-3 and TRBJ2-7; D is perhaps TRBD2 (6 bases). Germline-derived CDR1 and CDR2 are SGHTA and FQGTGA. Between the trimmed V and J ends, which lost 2 bases and 3 bases, there was a span of 14 bases. The CDR3 extends over 15 amino acids. CDR3 amino acids: CASSLYPGGIYEQYF. Here the CDR3 DNA reads TGTGCCAGCAGCTTATACCCCGGGGGAATCTACGAGCAGTACTTC.

The chain links TRBV5-5 to TRBJ1-1, with D possibly TRBD1 on 6 matching bases. The CDR3 spans 17 residues. V gave up 1 base and J gave up 8 bases, with 24 bases separating them. CDR1 is SGHKS, CDR2 YYEKEE, per germline (reference sequence). The CDR3 reads CASSLKQGLPSSEEAFF. As DNA, the CDR3 is TGTGCCAGCAGCTTGAAGCAGGGGCTGCCTTCGTCGGAAGAAGCTTTCTTT.

V and J are TRBV15 and TRBJ1-3; 8 bases are a match to TRBD1. V lost 2 bases, J lost 1 base, and 1 base stayed unmatched. The germline V gene encodes CDR1 LNHNV and CDR2 YYDKDF (reference sequence). The CDR3 contains 15 residues. CDR3 nucleotides: TGTGCCACCAGCAGAAACAGGGGGTCTGGAAACACCATATATTTT. This encodes CATSRNRGSGNTIYF. The full variable domain, rest sourced from reference TRBV15 and TRBJ1-3, is DAMVIQNPRYQVTQFGKPVTLSCSQTLNHNVMYWYQQKSSQAPKLLFHYYDKDFNNEADTPDNFQSRRPNTSFCFLDIRSPGLGDTAMYLCATSRNRGSGNTIYFGEGSWLTVV.